The 29 T cell receptor beta chains listed next were all sequenced from one sample in a study of CD8+CD57+ T cells in acquired aplastic anemia. TCR beta VDJ and CDR3 profiling used genomic DNA as template. TCRdb reanalysed the reads using MiXCR and keeps one entry per CDR3 protein. The sample lists roughly 86,000 distinct CDR3 sequences, approximately 45% occurring once. Material for sequencing was sorted CD4+, CD8+, or CD8+CD57+ T cells (not recorded which) from PBMCs. These receptors originate from a human donor in good health, serving as a control.

Only a few counts were recorded for this clonotype. The chain carries TRBV13 and TRBJ1-2; tentative D call: TRBD1 (6 bases). This CDR3 region has 16 residues. V was clipped by 0 bases and J by 5 bases, with 16 bases between them. The germline V gene encodes CDR1 PRHDT and CDR2 FYEKMQ (reference sequence). CDR3 amino acids: CASSLGLGQSLYGYTF. The CDR3 DNA reads TGTGCCAGCAGCTTAGGCCTGGGACAATCATTATATGGCTACACCTTC.

This sequence joins TRBV19 and TRBJ2-4; 9 nucleotides align to TRBD1. Germline V gene lookup returns CDR1 LNHDA and CDR2 SQIVND (reference sequence). The CDR3 loop spans 15 amino acids. V trimming: 7 bases; J trimming: 0 bases; junction bases outside the gene matches: 4. As DNA, the CDR3 is TGTGCCAGTAACCCGGGACAGGGAGCCAAAAACATTCAGTACTTC. This sequence encodes CASNPGQGAKNIQYF.

This clonotype was seen ten or more times. The chain has TRBV7-9 and TRBJ2-7; D is uncertain. V lost 2 bases to trimming and J lost 5 bases, with 13 bases between them. Germline values: CDR1 SEHNR, CDR2 FQNEAQ (reference sequence). The CDR3 is 14 residues long. CDR3 bases: TGTGCCAGCAGCTTAAGTCCGGGCCCGCACGAGCAGTACTTC. Protein sequence: CASSLSPGPHEQYF.

In its sample, this clonotype was seen many times. The rearrangement uses TRBV10-3 and TRBJ1-4; no reliable D call. Germline lookup yields CDR1 ENHRY and CDR2 SYGVKD. The length of the CDR3 is 12 residues. Trimming removed 2 bases at V and 6 bases at J, with 4 bases between. This chain's CDR3 is CAISEGDEKLFF. CDR3 in DNA: TGTGCCATCAGTGAGGGGGATGAAAAACTGTTTTTT.

This clonotype has ten or more counts. CDR3 DNA sequence: TGTGCCACCAGCAGAGATTGGCCCGGTTCTAACACTGAAGCTTTCTTT. It yields the protein CATSRDWPGSNTEAFF. V usage is TRBV15 and J usage is TRBJ1-1; D not certain. This CDR3 spans 16 amino acids. Trimming left V 0 bases short and J 2 bases short, with 13 bases between. Germline values: CDR1 LNHNV, CDR2 YYDKDF (reference sequence).

Many counts were recorded for this clonotype. The chain links TRBV19 to TRBJ1-5; 7 nucleotides align to TRBD1. The CDR3 has 16 amino acids. From germline, CDR1 is LNHDA and CDR2 SQIVND (reference sequence). The junction had 6 bases not matched to a gene; V was cut back by 4 bases and J by 0 bases. The CDR3 spells CASSSPDRVSNQPQHF. CDR3 DNA: TGTGCCAGTAGTAGCCCCGACAGGGTTAGCAATCAGCCCCAGCATTTT.

This clonotype was detected ten times or more. The chain combines TRBV15 with TRBJ2-3; D unclear. Trimming took 0 bases from V and 4 from J, leaving 5 bases between them. The CDR3 runs to 13 residues. Germline lookup yields CDR1 LNHNV and CDR2 YYDKDF (reference sequence). CDR3 in amino acids: CATSRDHSDTQYF. CDR3 DNA: TGTGCCACCAGCAGAGATCATTCAGATACGCAGTATTTT.

This chain connects TRBV27 to TRBJ1-3; D remains ambiguous. Germline V CDR1 and CDR2: MNHEY, SMNVEV (reference sequence). The CDR3 is 14 residues long. V was trimmed by 6 bases and J by 1 base, leaving 10 bases between them. CDR3 bases: TGTGCCAGCAGGGACGGTTTTTCTGGAAACACCATATATTTT. Its translation: CASRDGFSGNTIYF.

There are many counts of this clonotype. The chain employs TRBV7-6 and TRBJ2-5; 8 bases align to TRBD2. CDR1 SGHVS and CDR2 FNYEAQ come from the germline V gene. Trimming took 1 base from V and 2 from J; bases not matched to a gene: 3. The CDR3 is made up of 15 amino acids. CDR3 nucleotides: TGTGCCAGCAGCTTAGAGGGCGGGAGGCAAGAGACCCAGTACTTC. Protein sequence: CASSLEGGRQETQYF.

Notes on this clonotype: Lacking the conserved final phenylalanine or tryptophan, this CDR3 likely reflects a read error. V gene TRBV5-1 combines with J gene TRBJ2-3, with D uncertain. CDR1 is SGHRS, CDR2 YFSETQ, per germline. The CDR3 has 16 amino acids. V was cut by 0 bases and J by 0 bases, with 11 bases left in between. CDR3 nucleotides: TGCGCCAGCAGCTTGGAGGAGCCGAAGAGCACAGATACGCAGTATCTT. It yields the protein CASSLEEPKSTDTQYL.

The rearrangement links TRBV15 to TRBJ1-6; D not certain. Germline loops: CDR1 LNHNV, CDR2 YYDKDF (reference sequence). The ends were cut back, 1 base at V and 7 bases at J, with 11 bases in the middle. The CDR3 length is 15 residues. The CDR3 coding sequence is TGTGCCACCAGCAGAGGGAGACACTCGAATTCACCCCTCCACTTT. Translating gives CATSRGRHSNSPLHF.

The chain combines TRBV4-1 with TRBJ2-1; 8 positions agree with TRBD2. After removal of 0 bases from V and 6 bases from J, the junction contained 10 bases not matched to a gene. Germline CDR1 is MGHRA and CDR2 is YSYEKL. The CDR3 runs to 17 residues. The CDR3 DNA reads as TGCGCCAGCAGCCAAGAGGCCCCAGCGGGAGCAGGCAATGAGCAGTTCTTC. This translates into CASSQEAPAGAGNEQFF.

This CDR3 is CASSENRISYEQYF. The DNA of the CDR3 is TGTGCCAGTAGTGAGAACAGGATTAGCTACGAGCAGTACTTC. The V gene is TRBV19, the J gene TRBJ2-7; D might be TRBD1 (5 bases). The germline CDR1 and CDR2 sequences are LNHDA and SQIVND (reference sequence). The CDR3 is made up of 14 amino acids. V lost 5 bases and J 3 bases, leaving 14 bases between the germline ends.

A single count supports this clonotype. The V call is TRBV29-1, the J call TRBJ2-1; D remains unclear. CDR1 and CDR2 from the germline V gene are SQVTM and ANQGSEA. Deletions cut 4 bases from V and 5 bases from J, with 9 bases between. The CDR3 contains 12 residues. Written as DNA, the CDR3 is TGCAGCGTTGTGGGCAAGAACAATGAGCAGTTCTTC. As protein: CSVVGKNNEQFF.

Ten or more counts support this clonotype. This chain joins TRBV12-3 or TRBV12-4 and TRBJ2-1; TRBD2 agrees at 11 bases. CDR3 size: 16 residues. Unmatched junction bases numbered 5, after V lost 0 bases and J lost 7 bases. CDR3 coding DNA: TGTGCCAGCAGTTTAGCGGGGATAGCGGGGGGGAATGAGCAGTTCTTC. This translates into CASSLAGIAGGNEQFF.

This clonotype has only a few counts. This may be a read error: a much more frequent sequence differs by one nucleotide. The rearrangement joins TRBV29-1 to TRBJ2-4; a possible D gene is TRBD1 (6 bases). The CDR3 totals 11 residues. The germline CDR1 and CDR2 sequences are SQVTM and ANQGSEA. The DNA of the CDR3 is TGTGGGGGCATAGCCAAAAACATTCAGTGCTTC. It translates to CGGIAKNIQCF.

This clonotype was recorded at least ten times. This chain uses TRBV5-1 with TRBJ2-7; tentative D call: TRBD2 (6 bases). The V gene lost 4 bases and the J gene lost 0 bases, with 11 bases spanning the gap. The V gene's germline CDR1 is SGHRS and CDR2 YFSETQ. There are 14 residues in the CDR3. The CDR3 nucleotides are TGCGCCAGCAGCCCGACGGGACTCTCCTACGAGCAGTACTTC. Translating gives CASSPTGLSYEQYF.

This clonotype was found once. The V call is TRBV7-2, the J call TRBJ2-5; D is uncertain. Trimming took off 1 base at V and 1 base at J, with 7 bases between the two ends. The CDR3 sequence is 14 residues long. Germline lookup yields CDR1 SGHTA and CDR2 FQGNSA. The DNA for the CDR3 is TGTGCCAGCAGCTTAGTCGTCGGCCAAGAGACCCAGTACTTC. Protein product: CASSLVVGQETQYF. The whole variable domain, remainder taken from reference TRBV7-2 and TRBJ2-5, is GAGVSQSPSNKVTEKGKDVELRCDPISGHTALYWYRQSLGQGLEFLIYFQGNSAPDKSGLPSDRFSAERTGGSVSTLTIQRTQQEDSAVYLCASSLVVGQETQYFGPGTRLLVL.

This chain uses TRBV7-2 with TRBJ2-7; D unclear. Per germline, CDR1 SGHTA and CDR2 FQGNSA. The V end lost 0 bases, the J end lost 3 bases, and 6 bases lay between the germline ends. This CDR3 region has 13 residues. In DNA form, the CDR3 reads TGTGCCAGCAGCTTAGCCGTCAACTACGAGCAGTACTTC. It codes for CASSLAVNYEQYF.

The CDR3 DNA is TGTGCCAGTAGTACGGGACAGTACAATGAGCAGTTCTTC. Translation: CASSTGQYNEQFF. V usage is TRBV19 and J usage is TRBJ2-1; 7 nucleotides match TRBD1. The CDR3 contains 13 residues. CDR1 and CDR2 from the germline V gene are LNHDA and SQIVND (reference sequence). With 4 bases clipped from V and 4 bases from J, the junction kept 1 base outside the gene matches.

The chain employs TRBV29-1 and TRBJ2-3; a possible D gene is TRBD2 (5 bases). This CDR3 has 13 residues. Trimming cost V 4 bases and J 4 bases, with 12 bases left between them. Germline V gives CDR1 SQVTM, CDR2 ANQGSEA. The CDR3: CSVGGYEADTQYF. DNA for the CDR3: TGCAGCGTTGGAGGGTACGAGGCAGATACGCAGTATTTT.

This clonotype was seen only a few times. The chain recombines TRBV15 with TRBJ1-2; D unclear. This CDR3 comprises 13 residues. The V gene lost 0 bases and the J gene lost 1 base, with 3 bases spanning the gap. Germline V gene data show CDR1 as LNHNV and CDR2 as YYDKDF (reference sequence). The CDR3 nucleotides read TGTGCCACCAGCAGAGATATTAACTATGGCTACACCTTC. Encoded protein: CATSRDINYGYTF.

This chain uses TRBV20-1 with TRBJ2-2; possible D gene TRBD2, 6 bases. In germline, CDR1 is DFQATT, CDR2 SNEGSKA (reference sequence). This CDR3 is 13 amino acids long. Trimming removed 3 bases at V and 6 bases at J, with 11 bases between. The CDR3 DNA sequence: TGCAGTGCTAGCGTCAGGGAGGCCGGGGAGCTGTTTTTT. This codes for CSASVREAGELFF.

The CDR3 bases are TGTGCCAGCAGCCTACTCCTAGGGGACACCGGGGAGCTGTTTTTT. It specifies CASSLLLGDTGELFF. J is TRBJ2-2 and V is TRBV25-1; perhaps TRBD1 as D (5 bases). Germline CDR1 and CDR2: MGHDK and SYGVNS. The CDR3 runs to 15 residues. V dropped 6 bases and J dropped 3 bases, with 14 bases sitting between them.

On this clonotype: This may be a read error, as it is one base from a much larger clone. This chain connects TRBV12-3 or TRBV12-4 to TRBJ2-1, with TRBD2 as a possible D gene (5 bases). This CDR3 region has 15 residues. Trimming left V 6 bases short and J 6 bases short, with 18 bases between. The CDR3 sequence is CASSVEAEAGNEQFF. The DNA for the CDR3 is TGTGCCAGCAGCGTAGAGGCGGAGGCAGGCAATGAGCAGTTCTTC.

This chain uses TRBV5-8 with TRBJ2-3, with no clear D. The CDR3 contains 12 residues. The germline V gene encodes CDR1 SGHTS and CDR2 YDEGEE. The V end was cut by 2 bases, the J end by 3 bases, with 4 bases between. CDR3 sequence reads: CASSLKTDTQYF. CDR3 DNA sequence: TGTGCCAGCAGCTTAAAGACAGATACGCAGTATTTT.

The rearrangement joins TRBV7-9 to TRBJ1-6; D possibly corresponds to TRBD1 (5 bases). The CDR3 totals 12 residues. CDR1 is SEHNR and CDR2 is FQNEAQ in the germline V gene (reference sequence). Trimming took off 5 bases at V and 7 bases at J, with 6 bases between the two ends. This chain's CDR3 is CASSRGNSPLHF. The DNA of the CDR3 is TGTGCCAGCAGCCGGGGCAATTCACCCCTCCACTTT.

A note on this clonotype: Compared with germline, one end of the junction differs, possibly owing to a read error. The V and J genes are TRBV25-1 and TRBJ1-4, with D unclear. The CDR3 covers 13 residues. Germline V gene sequence: CDR1 MGHDK, CDR2 SYGVNS. CDR3 coding DNA: TGTGCCAGTAGTGATCTACGTAATGAAAAACTGTTTTTT. Protein product: CASSDLRNEKLFF.

The V and J genes are TRBV12-5 and TRBJ1-2; a weak D match, TRBD1 (6 bases). Germline V gene sequence: CDR1 LGHNT, CDR2 FRNRAP. CDR3 length equals 18 residues. The V end lost 5 bases, the J end lost 3 bases, and 25 bases lay between the germline ends. The CDR3 nucleotides are TGTGCTAGTGGTCCCTCCTCCCTGGGGCGGGGGGCTGACTATGGCTACACCTTC. It encodes CASGPSSLGRGADYGYTF.